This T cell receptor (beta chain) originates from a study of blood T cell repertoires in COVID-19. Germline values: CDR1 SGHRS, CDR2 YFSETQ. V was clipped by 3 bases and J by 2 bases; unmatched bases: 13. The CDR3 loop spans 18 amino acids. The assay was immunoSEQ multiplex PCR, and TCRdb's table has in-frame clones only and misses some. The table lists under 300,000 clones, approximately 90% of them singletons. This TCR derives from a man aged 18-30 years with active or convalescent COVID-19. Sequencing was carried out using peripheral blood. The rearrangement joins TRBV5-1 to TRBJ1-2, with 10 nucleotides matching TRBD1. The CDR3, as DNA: TGCGCCAGCAGCTCGCATGGACAGGGGGATGGGCCCAACTATGGCTACACCTTC. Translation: CASSSHGQGDGPNYGYTF.